Each of the 22 T cell receptor beta chains below was sequenced from the same sample in a study of T cell repertoires in cytomegalovirus infection. MiXCR, run by TCRdb on the reads, gives a single entry per CDR3 protein. Counted here are 51,000 or so distinct CDR3 sequences, 15% to 20% occurring once; the ten biggest clones make up around four fifths. No antigen has been assigned to these receptors. Source: CD8+ T cells from cultured PBMCs, taken from culture after CMV antigen stimulation. These receptors all stem from a human donor in good health (CMV status not recorded). Some clones in this sample may be carry-over from other donors' samples.

The rearrangement links TRBV27 to TRBJ1-4; TRBD1 agrees at 9 bases. From germline, CDR1 is MNHEY and CDR2 SMNVEV (reference sequence). The ends lost 5 bases at V and 8 bases at J; junction bases unmatched: 12. The CDR3 length is 16 residues. The CDR3 DNA is TGTGCCAGCAGTCCGTCCCGGGACAGGGACCGCGAAAAACTGTTTTTT. Protein: CASSPSRDRDREKLFF.

In its sample, this clonotype was seen a few times. CDR3 protein: CASSPRGGFNEQFF. Written as DNA, the CDR3 is TGTGCCAGCAGCCCTCGAGGTGGGTTCAATGAGCAGTTCTTC. The V and J genes are TRBV7-2 and TRBJ2-1; D not resolved. V was trimmed by 5 bases and J by 6 bases, leaving 14 bases between them. In germline, CDR1 is SGHTA, CDR2 FQGNSA. This CDR3 is built from 14 residues.

In DNA, the CDR3 is TGTGCCAGCAGCTTAGTCACATCTTATTCACCCCTCCACTTT. Amino acids: CASSLVTSYSPLHF. J is TRBJ1-6 and V is TRBV7-2; D remains ambiguous. CDR1 is SGHTA, CDR2 FQGNSA, per germline. V dropped 1 base and J dropped 8 bases, with 9 bases sitting between them. CDR3 size: 14 residues.

The rearrangement joins TRBV12-3 or TRBV12-4 to TRBJ2-1, with 10 positions matching TRBD2. With V trimmed by 7 bases and J by 7 bases, 13 bases remained unmatched. CDR3 size: 16 residues. DNA of the CDR3: TGTGCCAGCACCCCCCCCAGCGGGGGGGCTATGAATGAGCAGTTCTTC. It encodes CASTPPSGGAMNEQFF.

The V gene is TRBV12-3 or TRBV12-4, the J gene TRBJ2-1, with unresolved D. The V end lost 6 bases, the J end lost 0 bases, and 12 bases lay between the germline ends. The CDR3 covers 15 residues. The CDR3 spells CASRVLGPSYNEQFF. CDR3 DNA sequence: TGTGCCAGCAGGGTTTTAGGGCCCTCCTACAATGAGCAGTTCTTC.

This clonotype turned up a few times. This chain uses TRBV5-4 with TRBJ1-2; 8 bases agree with TRBD1. The CDR3 runs 15 residues. Looked up from germline, CDR1 is SGHNT and CDR2 is YYREEE (reference sequence). Trimming at V came to 0 bases and at J to 2 bases, leaving 3 bases not matched to a gene. This CDR3 is CASSLAGGPNYGYTF. In DNA form, the CDR3 reads TGTGCCAGCAGCTTGGCAGGGGGCCCCAACTATGGCTACACCTTC.

The chain carries TRBV4-3 and TRBJ2-1, with D perhaps TRBD1 (5 bases). The ends were cut back, 0 bases at V and 4 bases at J, with 10 bases in the middle. Per germline, CDR1 LGHNA and CDR2 YSLEER. The CDR3 is made up of 15 amino acids. The CDR3 coding sequence is TGCGCCAGCAGCCAAGACCGCGACAGTTACAATGAGCAGTTCTTC. Translating it yields CASSQDRDSYNEQFF.

This chain connects TRBV7-2 to TRBJ2-3, with D tentatively TRBD1 (6 bases). The CDR3 length is 16 residues. With 1 base removed from V and 6 bases from J, the gap between germline ends came to 17 bases. The germline V gene encodes CDR1 SGHTA and CDR2 FQGNSA. The CDR3: CASSLDLDSLVDTQYF. CDR3 DNA sequence: TGTGCCAGCAGCTTAGATTTGGACAGCCTAGTGGATACGCAGTATTTT.

This chain links TRBV18 with TRBJ2-1, with 8 bases aligning to TRBD1. The CDR3 sequence is 13 residues long. V was pared by 6 bases and J by 7 bases, with 5 bases of the junction left unmatched. Germline loops: CDR1 KGHSH, CDR2 LQKENI. The CDR3 coding sequence is TGTGCCAGCTCCCCGGGACAGGATAATGAGCAGTTCTTC. Translation gives CASSPGQDNEQFF.

The chain carries TRBV7-9 and TRBJ1-1; a weak D match, TRBD1 (5 bases). V was shortened by 2 bases and J by 0 bases, with 7 bases between the two germline ends. The length of the CDR3 is 14 residues. Germline-derived CDR1 and CDR2 are SEHNR and FQNEAQ (reference sequence). The CDR3 protein is CASSLQGLNTEAFF. The CDR3 DNA sequence: TGTGCCAGCAGCTTACAGGGACTGAACACTGAAGCTTTCTTT.

This clonotype was counted ten times or more. V gene TRBV27 combines with J gene TRBJ1-5, with D uncertain. V lost 5 bases and J lost 2, with 13 bases in between. CDR3 length: 15 amino acids. Germline V gives CDR1 MNHEY, CDR2 SMNVEV (reference sequence). This CDR3 reads CASSLYARGNQPQHF. In nucleotides, the CDR3 is TGTGCCAGCAGTCTCTACGCTCGGGGCAATCAGCCCCAGCATTTT.

This clonotype was seen a handful of times. The rearrangement joins TRBV7-2 to TRBJ1-2; a possible D gene is TRBD1 (5 bases). The germline CDR1 and CDR2 sequences are SGHTA and FQGNSA. Trimming shortened V by 8 bases and J by 4 bases, and 20 bases separated the two germline ends. This CDR3 contains 15 residues. CDR3 bases: TGTGCCAGCGCTACCGGGGGATCCGTTTCCTATGGCTACACCTTC. Protein sequence: CASATGGSVSYGYTF.

This clonotype has just a few counts. The chain couples TRBV2 to TRBJ1-1; D might be TRBD1 (5 bases). Germline V gives CDR1 SNHLY, CDR2 FYNNEI. This CDR3 region has 16 residues. V was trimmed by 11 bases and J by 5 bases, leaving 27 bases between them. CDR3 sequence: CARRGEGISLGTEAFF. CDR3 coding DNA: TGTGCCCGACGAGGGGAAGGGATATCTCTTGGAACTGAAGCTTTCTTT.

The gene calls are TRBV7-9 and TRBJ2-3; D is unclear. This CDR3 comprises 11 residues. Trimming shortened V by 4 bases and J by 5 bases, and 4 bases separated the two germline ends. The germline V gene has CDR1 SEHNR and CDR2 FQNEAQ (reference sequence). CDR3 residues: CASSSQDTQYF. The CDR3 region has the DNA TGTGCCAGCAGCTCACAAGATACGCAGTATTTT.

This clonotype was counted between two and nine times. V usage is TRBV5-8 and J usage is TRBJ2-7, with 12 bases that match TRBD1. After removal of 4 bases from V and 3 bases from J, the junction contained 8 bases not matched to a gene. This CDR3 has 16 amino acids. CDR1 SGHTS and CDR2 YDEGEE come from the germline V gene. CDR3 in DNA: TGTGCCAGCAGCCCCGGGACAGGGGGCCTCTTCTACGAGCAGTACTTC. Amino acid sequence: CASSPGTGGLFYEQYF.

This clonotype was recorded a few times. This chain uses TRBV4-3 with TRBJ1-2; D may be TRBD1 (5 bases). CDR1 LGHNA and CDR2 YSLEER come from the germline V gene. The CDR3 sequence is 15 residues long. V was clipped by 1 base and J by 8 bases, with 17 bases between them. The CDR3 here is CASSQASGGSRGYTF. The CDR3 DNA follows: TGCGCCAGCAGCCAAGCTAGTGGGGGAAGCAGAGGCTACACCTTC.

This clonotype occurred a few times. The rearrangement joins TRBV6-1 to TRBJ2-5; the match to TRBD1 covers 8 bases. Germline V gene lookup returns CDR1 MNHNS and CDR2 SASEGT. The CDR3 covers 13 residues. With V trimmed by 5 bases and J by 2 bases, 1 base remained unmatched. This CDR3 reads CASSYRGQETQYF. In DNA form, the CDR3 reads TGTGCCAGCAGTTACAGGGGGCAAGAGACCCAGTACTTC.

The V and J genes are TRBV12-3 or TRBV12-4 and TRBJ2-7; the D gene is possibly TRBD1 (6 bases). Deletions cut 5 bases from V and 0 bases from J, with 8 bases between. This CDR3 is built from 13 residues. Here the CDR3 reads CASSRDNSYEQYF. The CDR3 nucleotides read TGTGCCAGCAGTCGGGACAACTCCTACGAGCAGTACTTC.

The J gene is TRBJ1-5, the V gene TRBV12-3 or TRBV12-4, with 7 bases lining up with TRBD1. Trimming cost V 5 bases and J 3 bases; bases outside gene matches: 4. There are 14 residues in the CDR3. The CDR3 bases are TGTGCCAGCAGTACGGGACAGTCCAATCAGCCCCAGCATTTT. It codes for CASSTGQSNQPQHF.

The rearrangement uses TRBV7-2 and TRBJ2-7; tentative D call: TRBD2 (5 bases). The CDR3 length is 15 residues. Between the trimmed V and J ends, which lost 5 bases and 4 bases, there was a span of 18 bases. Per the germline V gene, CDR1 is SGHTA and CDR2 is FQGNSA. The chain's CDR3 is CASSASRLKSYEQYF. In DNA form, the CDR3 reads TGTGCCAGCAGCGCCAGCAGACTAAAAAGTTACGAGCAGTACTTC.

This clonotype was detected a few times. CDR3 DNA sequence: TGTGCCAGTAGTAACCGGGGTACCCAAGGGGCTTACAATGAGCAGTTCTTC. Its protein is CASSNRGTQGAYNEQFF. The V and J genes are TRBV19 and TRBJ2-1, with D perhaps TRBD1 or TRBD2 (5 bases each). CDR1 and CDR2 (germline): LNHDA, SQIVND (reference sequence). V lost 4 bases and J 4 bases, leaving 20 bases between the germline ends. The CDR3 is 17 residues long.

This clonotype was counted between two and nine times. The rearrangement joins TRBV14 to TRBJ2-3; TRBD2 aligns across 13 bases. Per germline, CDR1 SGHDN and CDR2 FVKESK. The CDR3 sequence is 15 residues long. J was trimmed by 4 bases and V by 5 bases; bases with no gene match: 3. In DNA form, the CDR3 reads TGTGCCAGCAGCGGGACTAGCGGGGCGGCAGATACGCAGTATTTT. Its protein product is CASSGTSGAADTQYF.